Detailed here is one T cell receptor beta chain. These data belong to a study of blood T cell repertoires in COVID-19. Study context: The samples span acute and convalescent COVID-19 from the United States, Italy and Spain.

CDR1 and CDR2 (germline): SGHVS, FQNEAQ. V was trimmed by 2 bases and J by 3 bases, leaving 17 bases between them. The CDR3 sequence is 17 residues long. Original processing notes: By means of reference gene primer amplification, nucleated cell counts were estimated. Profiling relied on immunoSEQ multiplex PCR, and the TCRdb table lists in-frame clones only, not all of them. That table supplies the V and J calls and clone size; D and trimming were determined from the DNA. This repertoire shows about 60,000 clones, approximately 81% found once; its top ten account for around 3.7%. In assigning cohorts, the study relied on participant-reported clinical history.

The material sequenced was PBMCs or T cells enriched from blood (not recorded which). The rearrangement links TRBV7-8 to TRBJ2-1, with a possible D match to TRBD2 (5 bases). The TCR sequence derives from a woman aged 40-49 years with acute COVID-19. Here the CDR3 DNA reads TGTGCCAGCAGCTTAAAGTTGGCTAGCAGTGGCTACAATGAGCAGTTCTTC. Translated: CASSLKLASSGYNEQFF.